These 22 T cell receptor beta chains came from one sample sequenced in a study of tissue T cells after allogeneic stem cell transplantation. Sequencing used immunoSEQ multiplex PCR; TCRdb keeps in-frame clones, though not all of them. The table shows under 7,000 clones, with around 50% occurring only once. Time point given: mouse harvest day 7 after allogeneic transplant. Tail vein injection delivered 10^7 T-cell-depleted bone marrow cells and 10^6 splenic CD5+ T cells. The material sequenced was gut tissue. Receptors were obtained from a female BALB/c mouse given C57BL/6 T cells with graft-versus-host disease after an allogeneic hematopoietic cell transplant.

In the case of this clone: Gene names are the mouse ones. The read finishes 1 residue shy of the CDR3 end, and the germline J gene is used to complete it. This chain uses TRBV20 with TRBJ1-3, with D unclear. CDR1 is GFQATS, CDR2 STVNSAI, per germline. Trimming stripped 1 base from V and 0 bases from J, with 4 bases between. The CDR3 has 13 residues. CDR3: CGARGSSGNTLYF. The sequenced part of the CDR3 DNA is TGTGGTGCTAGGGGCAGTTCTGGAAATACGCTCTAT.

The sample holds a few counts of this clone. Gene names are mouse gene names. From the germline J gene comes the end of the CDR3, since the read stops 1 residue before it. The V gene is TRBV26, the J gene TRBJ2-7; possibly TRBD1 for D (5 bases). Germline CDR1 reads KGHPV; CDR2 reads FQNQEV (reference sequence). The ends were cut back, 5 bases at V and 3 bases at J, with 8 bases in the middle. This CDR3 is built from 12 residues. This CDR3 is CASSETVYEQYF. The CDR3 bases that were read are TGTGCCAGCAGTGAGACAGTCTATGAACAGTAC.

On this clone: Gene names and germline match the mouse. The read falls 1 residue short of the CDR3 end, and the missing part is taken from the germline J gene. V and J are TRBV3 and TRBJ1-1, with a weak D call TRBD1 (5 bases). Trimming cost V 2 bases and J 1 base, with 5 bases left between them. The CDR3 consists of 13 residues. Germline V gene data show CDR1 as SNHLY and CDR2 as FYNGKV (reference sequence). The covered CDR3 bases are TGTGCCAGCAGCTTACAGGGAAACACAGAAGTCTTC. This gives the protein CASSLQGNTEVF. The full CDR3 reads CASSLQGNTEVFF.

To note about this clone: The genes and germline here are from mouse. The read terminates 1 residue ahead of where the CDR3 ends, so the germline J gene completes it. The V and J genes are TRBV12-2 and TRBJ2-1; 10 bases match TRBD2. This CDR3 has 15 amino acids. V was pared by 4 bases and J by 3 bases, with 5 bases of the junction left unmatched. Looked up from germline, CDR1 is SGHLS and CDR2 is HYDKME. CDR3 in amino acids: CASSPRTGGYAEQFF. CDR3 DNA (partial): TGTGCCAGCTCCCCAAGGACTGGGGGCTATGCTGAGCAGTTC.

In the case of this clone: The germline and genes are mouse ones. Read coverage stops 1 residue before the CDR3 terminus; the germline J gene supplies the remainder. The V call is TRBV23, the J call TRBJ2-5; the table's D call of TRBD2 was not tested on the DNA. Germline loops: CDR1 KGHTA, CDR2 FQNQQP. The CDR3 totals 16 residues. The CDR3 DNA, read in part, is TGCTCCAGCAGTCGGGACTGGGGGGGCCCAAAAGACACCCAGTAC. Amino acid sequence: CSSSRDWGGPKDTQY. The whole CDR3 sequence reads CSSSRDWGGPKDTQYF.

A remark on this clone: All gene names here are mouse names. CDR3 region: CASSWTAETLYF. CDR3 DNA (partial): TGTGCCAGCAGTTGGACGGCAGAAACGCTGTAT. The J gene is TRBJ2-3, the V gene TRBV26; no clear D gene. The read ends 1 residue before the CDR3 terminus; that terminus is restored from the germline J gene. V was shortened by 5 bases and J by 3 bases, with 6 bases between the two germline ends. This CDR3 region has 12 residues. Germline values: CDR1 KGHPV, CDR2 FQNQEV (reference sequence).

This clone was seen a handful of times. Mouse germline and gene names are used. The observed sequence ends 1 residue before the CDR3 terminus, with the missing tail filled in from the germline J gene. The chain combines TRBV26 with TRBJ1-4; TRBD1 is a possible D gene (5 bases). This CDR3 is 15 amino acids long. The V gene lost 0 bases and the J gene lost 4 bases, with 9 bases spanning the gap. Germline values: CDR1 KGHPV, CDR2 FQNQEV (reference sequence). CDR3 bases read: TGTGCCAGCAGTCTGTCGAACAGGAACAACGAAAGATTATTT. This translates into CASSLSNRNNERLF. The full CDR3 protein reads CASSLSNRNNERLFF.

For this clone: Genes here carry mouse names. The read finishes 1 residue shy of the CDR3 end, and the germline J gene is used to complete it. This chain uses TRBV12-2 with TRBJ2-2; D ambiguous. Trimming shortened V by 0 bases and J by 0 bases, and 4 bases separated the two germline ends. The CDR3 is 14 amino acids. CDR1 and CDR2 (germline): SGHLS, HYDKME. Partial CDR3 DNA: TGTGCCAGCTCTCTCTGGGCAAACACCGGGCAGCTCTAC. It encodes CASSLWANTGQLY. The entire CDR3 protein is CASSLWANTGQLYF.

In its sample, this clone is large. Gene names refer to mouse genes. The read is 1 residue too short to cover the CDR3 end, so that end is filled in from the germline J gene. The chain recombines TRBV13-3 with TRBJ2-1, with D unresolved. This CDR3 contains 13 residues. Trimming took off 3 bases at V and 0 bases at J, with 4 bases between the two ends. Looked up from germline, CDR1 is NNHDY and CDR2 is SYVADS. CDR3 sequence reads: CASSGHNYAEQFF. Incomplete CDR3 DNA: TGTGCCAGCAGTGGGCATAACTATGCTGAGCAGTTC.

About this clone: Gene and germline names: mouse. The sequenced fragment ends 1 residue before the CDR3 boundary, so the rest is inferred from the germline J gene. The V and J genes are TRBV15 and TRBJ2-7; 11 positions agree with TRBD2. Per the germline V gene, CDR1 is SGHND and CDR2 is FRSKSL. CDR3 length equals 13 residues. V was clipped by 5 bases and J by 4 bases; unmatched bases: 1. The CDR3 reads CASSDWGGYEQYF. The sequenced part of the CDR3 DNA is TGTGCCAGCAGTGACTGGGGGGGTTATGAACAGTAC. Using reference TRBV15 and TRBJ2-7 for the parts outside the CDR3, the full variable domain is DAGVTQTPRHEVAEKGQTIILKCEPVSGHNDLFWYRQTKIQGLELLSYFRSKSLMEDGGAFKDRFKAEMLNSSFSTLKIQPTEPKDSAVYLCASSDWGGYEQYFGPGTRLTVL.

As regards this clone: Mouse gene names apply. The CDR3 end is not reached by the read, which stops 1 residue before it; the germline J gene fills it in. The rearrangement links TRBV31 to TRBJ1-4; TRBD1 is a possible D gene (5 bases). CDR3 size: 14 residues. With 0 bases removed from V and 0 bases from J, the gap between germline ends came to 5 bases. Germline loops: CDR1 GKSSPN, CDR2 SITVG. The CDR3 here is CAWSLTVSNERLFF. The CDR3 bases that were read are TGTGCCTGGAGTCTGACAGTTTCCAACGAAAGATTATTT.

As regards this clone: Mouse germline and gene names are used. The CDR3 reads CASSLQGQTNERLFF. The sequenced CDR3 bases are TGTGCCAGCAGTCTCCAGGGACAGACCAACGAAAGATTATTT. The V gene is TRBV26, the J gene TRBJ1-4, with 7 nucleotides matching TRBD1. Read coverage stops 1 residue before the CDR3 terminus; the germline J gene supplies the remainder. From germline, CDR1 is KGHPV and CDR2 FQNQEV (reference sequence). With 3 bases clipped from V and 3 bases from J, the junction kept 4 bases outside the gene matches. CDR3 length: 15 amino acids.

This clone was observed a handful of times. Germline and genes: mouse. This CDR3 reads CASSNWGQTYEQYF. The sequenced CDR3 bases are TGTGCCAGCAGCAATTGGGGACAGACCTATGAACAGTAC. The chain employs TRBV3 and TRBJ2-7; 7 nucleotides line up with TRBD1. The read halts 1 residue ahead of the CDR3 end, with the missing end drawn from the germline J gene. The CDR3 has 14 amino acids. Germline trimming cut 5 bases from V and 2 bases from J; bases unmatched to any gene: 6. Germline V gene lookup returns CDR1 SNHLY and CDR2 FYNGKV (reference sequence).

Comments on this clone: The genes are named according to mouse. Sequencing ends 1 residue short of the CDR3 end; the germline J gene provides the rest. The chain joins TRBV4 to TRBJ2-4; TRBD2 matches at 10 bases. There are 16 residues in the CDR3. The junction had 3 bases not matched to a gene; V was cut back by 3 bases and J by 0 bases. CDR1 and CDR2 (germline): LGHDT, YNNKQL (reference sequence). The CDR3 region is CASSYRTGGSQNTLYF. The sequenced CDR3 bases are TGTGCCAGCAGCTATAGGACTGGGGGTAGTCAAAACACCTTGTAC.

A note on this clone: The gene symbols are mouse symbols. Read coverage stops 1 residue before the CDR3 terminus; the germline J gene supplies the remainder. The chain carries TRBV13-2 and TRBJ1-6; D may be TRBD1 (5 bases). TRBJ1-6 is sorted into the ORF group, with uncertain function. Trimming took 3 bases from V and 2 from J, leaving 9 bases between them. The germline CDR1 and CDR2 sequences are NNHNN and SYGAGS (reference sequence). CDR3 length equals 15 residues. CDR3 DNA (partial): TGTGCCAGCGGTGGGGGCACCCCCTATAATTCGCCCCTCTAC. This codes for CASGGGTPYNSPLY. The complete CDR3 protein is CASGGGTPYNSPLYF.

This clone came up a few times. Gene names follow the mouse nomenclature. Sequencing ends 1 residue short of the CDR3 end; the germline J gene provides the rest. This sequence joins TRBV3 and TRBJ2-7; D is possibly TRBD1 or TRBD2 (6 bases each). With 1 base removed from V and 7 bases from J, the gap between germline ends came to 8 bases. The CDR3 spans 12 residues. CDR1 is SNHLY and CDR2 is FYNGKV in the germline V gene (reference sequence). The covered CDR3 bases are TGTGCCAGCAGCTTAGAGGGGGGAGAACAGTAC. It yields the protein CASSLEGGEQY. The whole CDR3 reads CASSLEGGEQYF.

This clone was observed once. The genes are named according to mouse. The read stops 1 residue short of the end of the CDR3; the missing end is completed from the germline J gene. This chain links TRBV12-1 with TRBJ2-5; unclear D gene. This CDR3 is built from 12 residues. V lost 3 bases, J lost 2 bases, and 5 bases lay in between. Per germline, CDR1 SGHSN and CDR2 HYEKVE. The sequenced part of the CDR3 DNA is TGTGCCAGCTCTGAGGGCCAAGACACCCAGTAC. Its translation is CASSEGQDTQY. The full CDR3 protein reads CASSEGQDTQYF.

In its sample, this clone was seen a few times. All gene names here are mouse names. The read ends 1 residue early relative to the CDR3; the germline J gene fills the gap. The chain couples TRBV12-1 to TRBJ2-1, with a weak D call TRBD1 (6 bases). CDR3 size: 15 residues. V lost 2 bases and J lost 0, with 10 bases in between. The germline CDR1 and CDR2 sequences are SGHSN and HYEKVE. CDR3 DNA (partial): TGTGCCAGCTCTCCCGGGACAAATAACTATGCTGAGCAGTTC. As protein: CASSPGTNNYAEQF. The complete CDR3 protein is CASSPGTNNYAEQFF.

In the case of this clone: Mouse gene names apply. The CDR3 is cut off 1 residue early in the read; its end comes from the germline J gene. This chain links TRBV26 with TRBJ2-3; D is unclear. Trimming shortened V by 4 bases and J by 0 bases, and 8 bases separated the two germline ends. CDR1 and CDR2 (germline): KGHPV, FQNQEV (reference sequence). This CDR3 is 14 amino acids long. CDR3 DNA, as far as it was read: TGTGCCAGCAGTCGCCCTAAAAGTGCAGAAACGCTGTAT. Encoded protein: CASSRPKSAETLY. From start to end, the CDR3 is CASSRPKSAETLYF.

With regard to this clone: Mouse gene names and germline throughout. The CDR3 end lies 1 residue beyond the end of the read and is filled in from the germline J gene. The V call is TRBV16, the J call TRBJ1-1, with 7 bases aligning to TRBD1. The V gene end was trimmed by 3 bases and the J gene end by 0 bases; junction bases not matched to a gene: 1. This CDR3 spans 14 amino acids. Germline assignment: CDR1 SGHSA and CDR2 FRNQAP. The sequenced CDR3 bases are TGTGCAAGCAGCTTTCAGGGGGCAAACACAGAAGTCTTC. Protein product: CASSFQGANTEVF. The whole CDR3 reads CASSFQGANTEVFF.

Worth noting for this clone: Gene names and germline refer to mouse. The CDR3 goes on 1 residue after the read ends, and that part is filled in from the germline J gene. The chain couples TRBV24 to TRBJ1-3; maybe TRBD1 (6 bases). From germline, CDR1 is KGHTA and CDR2 FRNEEI. Trimming took 3 bases from V and 2 from J, leaving 8 bases between them. CDR3 length: 14 amino acids. CDR3 sequence: CASSLKGAGNTLYF. Incomplete CDR3 DNA: TGTGCCAGCAGTCTAAAGGGGGCTGGAAATACGCTCTAT.

About this clone itself: Gene names refer to mouse genes. The CDR3 end falls 1 residue outside the read, so it is completed with the germline J gene. This chain links TRBV26 with TRBJ2-3; 8 bases fit TRBD2. The CDR3 runs to 15 residues. V dropped 3 bases and J dropped 0; count of bases not matched to a gene: 2. Per germline, CDR1 KGHPV and CDR2 FQNQEV (reference sequence). The CDR3 DNA, read in part, is TGTGCCAGCAGTCTTGGGGGGGGTAGTGCAGAAACGCTGTAT. Amino acids: CASSLGGGSAETLY. In full, the CDR3 reads CASSLGGGSAETLYF.